The clone carrying this TCR beta chain was seen a few times. Its target is unknown. Time point: patch test 3, about 24 weeks after DPC sensitization. Indicated treatment: therapeutic diphenylcyclopropenone sensitization with weekly scalp DPC. Each donor was an alopecia patient between 18 and 70 years of age who qualified for DPC. This specimen comes from a study of human T cells and chemical hapten exposure. Study context: The scalp of each patient received a weekly diphenylcyclopropenone dose for the full approximately 25-week study. Yields of TCR per sample differed, chiefly owing to small differences in pooled library volume.

CDR1 LNHNV and CDR2 YYDKDF come from the germline V gene (reference sequence). V was clipped by 7 bases and J by 5 bases; unmatched bases: 6. CDR3 length: 14 residues. Whole-study findings and limits: Expanded TCRs made up significantly more big CDR3 similarity clusters than controls did.

TCRdb re-called the RACE reads with MiXCR, one entry per CDR3 protein. The data contain around 200,000 distinct CDR3 sequences, around 25% of them singletons. The sequence derives from a woman between 40 and 55 years old with alopecia areata. Some clones in this sample may be carry-over from other donors' samples. The V gene is TRBV15, the J gene TRBJ2-1; the match to TRBD2 covers 9 bases. The material was whole blood, obtained in connection with sensitization to the hapten diphenylcyclopropenone (DPC). The CDR3 reads CATISGSGNNEQFF. For the CDR3, the DNA is TGTGCCACCATTAGCGGGAGTGGGAACAATGAGCAGTTCTTC.